This TCR beta chain was captured in a study of CD8+CD57+ T cells in acquired aplastic anemia. Whole-study results and caveats: Patients and controls were found to share more than 25 CD8+ CDR3 sequences.

This clonotype was found many times. The antigen remains undetermined. TCR beta VDJ combinations and CDR3 sequences were profiled from genomic DNA. TCRdb re-called the reads with MiXCR, one entry per CDR3 protein. The sample carries around 180,000 distinct CDR3 sequences, about 60% recorded once. Germline values: CDR1 DFQATT, CDR2 SNEGSKA (reference sequence). CDR3 length: 15 amino acids. The V segment lost 0 bases and the J segment 13 bases; nucleotides outside the gene matches: 15. The sample was sorted CD4+, CD8+, or CD8+CD57+ T cells (not recorded which) from PBMCs. This receptor was obtained from a human donor in good health. V is TRBV20-1 and J is TRBJ2-3; 8 nucleotides align to TRBD1. As DNA, the CDR3 is TGCAGTGCTAGAGATCTCGGGACAGGATCTATAACGGAGTATTTT. Residues: CSARDLGTGSITEYF.